These T cell receptor beta chains were read from a single sample in a study of blood T cell repertoires in COVID-19. The protocol was immunoSEQ multiplex PCR, while the TCRdb copy is restricted to in-frame clones and leaves out a portion. The sample holds around 300,000 clones; about nine tenths are singletons and the top ten take roughly a tenth. The sample was PBMCs or T cells enriched from blood (not recorded which). The receptors were sampled from a woman aged 25 to 39 who had recovered from COVID-19. Each CDR3 is given with its conserved first and last residue. Size tells how often a clone was seen (once, few, many) or the class of an expanded clone, and some rows leave it out.

clone size | CDR3 length | J gene | V gene | CDR3 protein
. | 12 | TRBJ1-2 | TRBV30 | CAWTGTGFGYTF
. | 13 | TRBJ1-5 | TRBV30 | CAWRGQGDQPQHF
. | 14 | TRBJ1-2 | TRBV19 | CASRPGDRGYGYTF
. | 16 | TRBJ2-5 | TRBV4-1 | CASSQEYGTGLWTQYF
. | 14 | TRBJ2-7 | TRBV5-8 | CASSPQTGTYEQYF
. | 16 | TRBJ1-4 | TRBV10-3 | CAISESGRPAGEKLFF
. | 15 | TRBJ2-5 | TRBV4-3 | CASSQDRVPGETQYF
few | 11 | TRBJ1-4 | TRBV20-1 | CSAPYNEKLFF
. | 17 | TRBJ2-7 | TRBV6-1 | CASSASLAGASRYEQYF
. | 14 | TRBJ1-4 | TRBV3-1/TRBV3-2 | CASSQRSGSEKLFF
. | 14 | TRBJ1-5 | TRBV7-9 | CASSLAQPGSSQHF
. | 15 | TRBJ1-5 | TRBV6-5 | CASTLDRDSNQPQHF
. | 14 | TRBJ1-3 | TRBV5-6 | CASSPEGGIDTIYF
once | 18 | TRBJ1-5 | TRBV19 | CASSLTGTGERGNQPQHF
. | 16 | TRBJ2-3 | TRBV7-2 | CASSLLGWGGGDTQYF
. | 16 | TRBJ2-1 | TRBV9 | CASSLRGAGVTNEQFF
. | 14 | TRBJ2-5 | TRBV9 | CASSETSGSETQYF
. | 13 | TRBJ1-1 | TRBV14 | CASSQNRNTEAFF
. | 15 | TRBJ1-3 | TRBV6-5 | CASSTPGRTGNTIYF
. | 14 | TRBJ2-7 | TRBV19 | CASKVGQGAHEQYF
. | 11 | TRBJ2-7 | TRBV29-1 | CSVAASYEQYF
. | 16 | TRBJ1-1 | TRBV19 | CASSMGSWTGGTEAFF
. | 15 | TRBJ2-7 | TRBV5-5 | CASSGGTVFVGEQYF
. | 15 | TRBJ2-7 | TRBV6-5 | CASSQVAGGFYEQYF
. | 19 | TRBJ2-3 | TRBV9 | CASSGRLAGGPRVVGTQYF
. | 16 | TRBJ2-2 | TRBV29-1 | CSVATGLAGDTGELFF
few | 15 | TRBJ1-2 | TRBV4-2 | CASSPQRGQYHGYTF
. | 17 | TRBJ2-1 | TRBV28 | CASSLIQREGSYNEQFF
. | 17 | TRBJ1-2 | TRBV14 | CASSPALRQGATYGYTF
. | 16 | TRBJ2-2 | TRBV18 | CASSPWTAANTGELFF
. | 14 | TRBJ2-2 | TRBV15 | CATSRERSTRELFF
. | 15 | TRBJ1-2 | TRBV5-4 | CASRGIDRVHYGYTF
. | 16 | TRBJ1-5 | TRBV19 | CASESVGGGSNQPQHF
. | 14 | TRBJ2-3 | TRBV27 | CASSSLVVTDTQYF
. | 16 | TRBJ1-1 | TRBV19 | CASSSGQVWGNTEAFF
. | 15 | TRBJ1-6 | TRBV5-4 | CASSLGQPGDSPLHF